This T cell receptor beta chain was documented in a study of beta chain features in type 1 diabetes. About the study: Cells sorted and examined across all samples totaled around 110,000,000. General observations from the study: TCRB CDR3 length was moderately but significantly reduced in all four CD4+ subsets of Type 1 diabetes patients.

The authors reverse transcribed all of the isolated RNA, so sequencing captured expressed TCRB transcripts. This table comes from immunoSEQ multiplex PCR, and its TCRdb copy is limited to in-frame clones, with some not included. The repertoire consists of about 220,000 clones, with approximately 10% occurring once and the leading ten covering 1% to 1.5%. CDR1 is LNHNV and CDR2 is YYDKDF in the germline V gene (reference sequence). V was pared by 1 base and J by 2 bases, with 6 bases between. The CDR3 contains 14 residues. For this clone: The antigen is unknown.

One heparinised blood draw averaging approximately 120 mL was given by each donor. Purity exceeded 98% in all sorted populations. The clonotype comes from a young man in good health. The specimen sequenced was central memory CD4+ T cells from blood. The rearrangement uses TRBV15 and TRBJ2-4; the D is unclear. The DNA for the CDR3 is TGTGCCACCAGCAGAGCGTTGCCCAAAAACATTCAGTACTTC. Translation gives CATSRALPKNIQYF.